The 16 T cell receptor beta chains presented below share a single source sample, sequenced in a study of blood T cell repertoires in COVID-19. Generated by immunoSEQ multiplex PCR, the TCRdb table keeps only in-frame clones and is missing some. The table shows about 130,000 clones, with approximately 79% occurring only once. Sequenced: PBMCs or T cells enriched from blood (not recorded which). All receptors derive from a man aged 35 to 55 with acute COVID-19.

V is TRBV29-1 and J is TRBJ1-2; D is unclear. Germline V gene lookup returns CDR1 SQVTM and CDR2 ANQGSEA. V was pared by 3 bases and J by 9 bases, with 14 bases between. The CDR3 spans 12 residues. The chain's CDR3 is CSVEEGGGSYTF. The CDR3, as DNA: TGCAGCGTTGAGGAGGGTGGCGGAAGCTACACCTTC.

This chain links TRBV7-9 with TRBJ2-5, with D unclear. The CDR3 spans 17 residues. Germline-derived CDR1 and CDR2 are SEHNR and FQNEAQ (reference sequence). Trimming removed 0 bases from V and 1 base from J, with 15 bases in between. CDR3 sequence (DNA): TGTGCCAGCAGCTTAGCCCCAGGCAGCTCAATCCAAGAGACCCAGTACTTC. It specifies CASSLAPGSSIQETQYF. The whole variable domain, remainder taken from reference TRBV7-9 and TRBJ2-5, is DTGVSQNPRHKITKRGQNVTFRCDPISEHNRLYWYRQTLGQGPEFLTYFQNEAQLEKSRLLSDRFSAERPKGSFSTLEIQRTEQGDSAMYLCASSLAPGSSIQETQYFGPGTRLLVL.

V and J are TRBV12-3 or TRBV12-4 and TRBJ1-1; D is perhaps TRBD1 (6 bases). Trimming took 9 bases from V and 5 from J, leaving 16 bases between them. The CDR3 contains 13 residues. CDR3 amino acids: CASSLTGKTEAFF. The CDR3 DNA follows: TGTGCCAGTTCCCTTACAGGGAAGACTGAAGCTTTCTTT.

The rearrangement uses TRBV12-3 or TRBV12-4 and TRBJ1-1; TRBD1 might be the D (6 bases). Trimming shortened V by 2 bases and J by 4 bases, and 8 bases separated the two germline ends. The CDR3 contains 13 residues. In DNA form, the CDR3 reads TGTGCCAGCAGTTTAAGCAGGGGCACTGAAGCTTTCTTT. It encodes CASSLSRGTEAFF.

The chain recombines TRBV7-3 with TRBJ2-2; D unresolved. The CDR3 totals 16 residues. V gave up 0 bases and J gave up 0 bases, with 8 bases separating them. From germline, CDR1 is SGHTA and CDR2 FQGTGA. For the CDR3, the DNA is TGTGCCAGCAGCTTAACTTGGCCAGCGAACACCGGGGAGCTGTTTTTT. It translates to CASSLTWPANTGELFF.

The chain combines TRBV14 with TRBJ2-3; 10 bases align to TRBD2. Per germline, CDR1 SGHDN and CDR2 FVKESK. This CDR3 comprises 16 residues. Unmatched junction bases numbered 8, after V lost 3 bases and J lost 5 bases. CDR3 in DNA: TGTGCCAGCAGCCAGCTAGCGGGGGCCCGTGGAGATACGCAGTATTTT. It encodes CASSQLAGARGDTQYF.

The sample holds a few counts of this clone. The chain combines TRBV7-9 with TRBJ2-3; 16 nucleotides agree with TRBD2. There are 18 residues in the CDR3. Germline trimming cut 4 bases from V and 6 bases from J; bases unmatched to any gene: 10. Germline V gives CDR1 SEHNR, CDR2 FQNEAQ (reference sequence). This chain's CDR3 is CASSSLPGLAGGADTQYF. The CDR3 coding sequence is TGTGCCAGCAGCTCACTCCCGGGACTAGCGGGGGGGGCGGATACGCAGTATTTT.

The V and J genes are TRBV7-3 and TRBJ1-1; TRBD1 aligns across 9 bases. Germline CDR1 and CDR2: SGHTA and FQGTGA. There are 13 residues in the CDR3. With 5 bases clipped from V and 5 bases from J, the junction kept 3 bases outside the gene matches. The CDR3 sequence is CASSTGQGTEAFF. CDR3 bases: TGTGCCAGCAGCACAGGACAGGGGACTGAAGCTTTCTTT. Complete variable domain (other parts from reference TRBV7-3 and TRBJ1-1): GAGVSQTPSNKVTEKGKYVELRCDPISGHTALYWYRQSLGQGPEFLIYFQGTGAADDSGLPNDRFFAVRPEGSVSTLKIQRTERGDSAVYLCASSTGQGTEAFFGQGTRLTVV.

The rearrangement joins TRBV11-1 to TRBJ1-2; the D is unclear. CDR1 is SGHAT and CDR2 is FQDESV in the germline V gene (reference sequence). The V and J ends lost 5 bases and 8 bases respectively, with 21 bases between them. The CDR3 consists of 15 residues. The CDR3 region has the DNA TGTGCCAGCAGCCTGTCCCCGGACGGACTTCGGGGCTACACCTTC. It specifies CASSLSPDGLRGYTF.

The chain is built from TRBV28 and TRBJ1-2; a weak D match, TRBD1 (5 bases). The CDR3 is 13 residues long. The germline CDR1 and CDR2 sequences are MDHEN and SYDVKM. V lost 10 bases, J lost 4 bases, and 16 bases lay in between. The CDR3 loop is CATLGGAIYGYTF. CDR3 bases: TGTGCCACCCTAGGAGGGGCTATCTATGGCTACACCTTC.

This chain links TRBV19 with TRBJ2-1, with 8 bases aligning to TRBD2. Trimming removed 9 bases from V and 4 bases from J; junction bases left unmatched: 5. CDR1 and CDR2 from the germline V gene are LNHDA and SQIVND (reference sequence). This CDR3 comprises 13 residues. The CDR3 sequence: CASRGGGYNEQFF. Written as DNA, the CDR3 is TGTGCCAGCCGGGGGGGCGGGTACAATGAGCAGTTCTTC.

This clone was seen more than once but under ten times. The chain carries TRBV28 and TRBJ1-6; tentative D call: TRBD1 (6 bases). V shed 3 bases and J shed 6 bases, with 12 bases lying between them. CDR1 and CDR2 (germline): MDHEN, SYDVKM. The CDR3 runs to 15 residues. CDR3 region: CASSFSGDGNSPLHF. The CDR3 coding sequence is TGTGCCAGCAGTTTCTCAGGGGACGGTAATTCACCCCTCCACTTT.

The chain carries TRBV6-6 and TRBJ1-3; 7 positions match TRBD1. Looked up from germline, CDR1 is MNHNY and CDR2 is SVGAGI (reference sequence). CDR3 length: 13 amino acids. The trim removed 7 bases at V and 4 bases at J, leaving 4 bases unmatched. The CDR3 DNA reads TGTGCCAGCACCCGGGACAGAGGAAACACCATATATTTT. This gives the protein CASTRDRGNTIYF.

The rearrangement joins TRBV7-9 to TRBJ1-3, with 7 bases lining up with TRBD1. The CDR3 sequence is 15 residues long. Germline lookup yields CDR1 SEHNR and CDR2 FQNEAQ (reference sequence). Unmatched junction bases numbered 5, after V lost 4 bases and J lost 2 bases. CDR3 sequence: CASSSGQGAGNTIYF. The CDR3 DNA reads TGTGCCAGCAGCTCGGGGCAGGGGGCTGGAAACACCATATATTTT.

A few counts support this clone. The DNA of the CDR3 is TGCGCCAGCACCGGGACAGCGGACACTGAAGCTTTCTTT. Its translation is CASTGTADTEAFF. This chain uses TRBV5-1 with TRBJ1-1, with TRBD1 matching 7 bases. CDR3 length equals 13 residues. Germline V gene data show CDR1 as SGHRS and CDR2 as YFSETQ. V dropped 6 bases and J dropped 3; count of bases not matched to a gene: 5.

The chain has TRBV28 and TRBJ1-5; 9 bases map to TRBD1. This CDR3 is 15 amino acids long. V trimming: 4 bases; J trimming: 2 bases; junction bases outside the gene matches: 3. Germline V lookup: CDR1 MDHEN, CDR2 SYDVKM. CDR3 DNA sequence: TGTGCCAGCAGTTGGACAGGGGCCGGCAATCAGCCCCAGCATTTT. Translating gives CASSWTGAGNQPQHF.